These 19 T cell receptor beta chains were sequenced from one sample in a study of CD8 T cells in Susac syndrome. With random hexamers, reverse transcription was performed on about 0.5 to 1 ug of RNA. TCRdb itself ran the immunoSEQ multiplex PCR reads through MiXCR, one entry per CDR3 protein. The repertoire includes 200,000 to 300,000 distinct CDR3 sequences, roughly 95% of them detected once, and around 0.1% sits in the top ten. The sample taken for sequencing was CD4+ T cells from PBMCs. The receptors originated from a human donor with Susac syndrome.

Details on this clonotype: Relative to the germline gene, one junction end is altered; a read error may explain this. The rearrangement uses TRBV7-7 and TRBJ1-1; D is unresolved. CDR3 length: 13 residues. Germline-derived CDR1 and CDR2 are SSHAT and FNYEAQ (reference sequence). In DNA form, the CDR3 reads TGTGCTAGCAGCTACGGAAGGAACACTGAAGCTTTCTTT. This sequence encodes CASSYGRNTEAFF.

This clonotype occurred once. The V and J genes are TRBV20-1 and TRBJ1-4; D is possibly TRBD1 (5 bases). This CDR3 is built from 16 residues. Trimming took off 0 bases at V and 6 bases at J, with 17 bases between the two ends. Germline CDR1 reads DFQATT; CDR2 reads SNEGSKA (reference sequence). In DNA, the CDR3 is TGCAGTGCTAGAGATCGGGGGTGGCAGGGCCATGAAAAACTGTTTTTT. As protein: CSARDRGWQGHEKLFF.

The genes are TRBV3-1 and TRBJ2-7; D is perhaps TRBD1 or TRBD2 (5 bases each). CDR3 length: 13 amino acids. Trimming shortened V by 0 bases and J by 3 bases, and 6 bases separated the two germline ends. CDR1 and CDR2 from the germline V gene are LGHDT and YNNKEL (reference sequence). CDR3 sequence: CASSQEGVYEQYF. The CDR3 DNA is TGTGCCAGCAGCCAAGAGGGGGTCTACGAGCAGTACTTC.

This clonotype was observed a single time. This chain links TRBV13 with TRBJ1-1; TRBD1 aligns across 8 bases. The length of the CDR3 is 17 residues. With V trimmed by 5 bases and J by 3 bases, 14 bases remained unmatched. Germline-derived CDR1 and CDR2 are PRHDT and FYEKMQ (reference sequence). As DNA, the CDR3 is TGTGCCAGCAGCGCCCGTGGCAGGGGGCTTGTGGACACTGAAGCTTTCTTT. The encoded protein is CASSARGRGLVDTEAFF.

This chain uses TRBV5-1 with TRBJ2-3; maybe TRBD1 (5 bases). In germline, CDR1 is SGHRS, CDR2 YFSETQ. This CDR3 is 16 amino acids long. V was pared by 0 bases and J by 2 bases, with 13 bases between. Here the CDR3 reads CASSLGTGDYTDTQYF. CDR3 DNA sequence: TGCGCCAGCAGCTTGGGAACAGGAGATTACACAGATACGCAGTATTTT.

J is TRBJ2-5 and V is TRBV15; D is perhaps TRBD1 or TRBD2 (6 bases each). The length of the CDR3 is 15 residues. Trimming cost V 3 bases and J 5 bases, with 16 bases left between them. Germline V gene lookup returns CDR1 LNHNV and CDR2 YYDKDF (reference sequence). DNA of the CDR3: TGTGCCACCAGCAGCCGGTGGGGGGCCGGGGAGACCCAGTACTTC. It encodes CATSSRWGAGETQYF.

This clonotype was seen a single time. V and J are TRBV7-2 and TRBJ2-1, with TRBD2 identical over 13 bases. After removal of 0 bases from V and 11 bases from J, the junction contained 7 bases not matched to a gene. Germline CDR1 reads SGHTA; CDR2 reads FQGNSA. The CDR3 is 16 amino acids. The CDR3: CASSLATGLAGAKQFF. CDR3 DNA sequence: TGTGCCAGCAGCTTAGCGACAGGACTAGCGGGAGCAAAGCAGTTCTTC.

J is TRBJ1-5 and V is TRBV27; D is possibly TRBD1 (6 bases). This CDR3 is built from 14 residues. The germline gives CDR1 MNHEY, CDR2 SMNVEV (reference sequence). The ends were cut back, 3 bases at V and 6 bases at J, with 12 bases in the middle. DNA of the CDR3: TGTGCCAGCAGTTTTGACAGGCGGGCTCAGCCCCAGCATTTT. Amino acid sequence: CASSFDRRAQPQHF.

V gene TRBV29-1 combines with J gene TRBJ2-7; maybe TRBD1 (6 bases). Looked up from germline, CDR1 is SQVTM and CDR2 is ANQGSEA. V lost 7 bases and J 4 bases, leaving 20 bases between the germline ends. This CDR3 has 14 residues. CDR3: CSARVGPGEYEQYF. The CDR3 DNA is TGCAGCGCCCGGGTGGGTCCAGGGGAATACGAGCAGTACTTC.

The table lists this clonotype with a count of one. V and J are TRBV3-1 and TRBJ1-5; no clear D gene. The CDR3 has 14 amino acids. Per the germline V gene, CDR1 is LGHDT and CDR2 is YNNKEL (reference sequence). V gave up 5 bases and J gave up 5 bases, with 13 bases separating them. In DNA form, the CDR3 reads TGTGCCAGCAGCTTAGATTACGTAGATCAGCCCCAGCATTTT. This codes for CASSLDYVDQPQHF.

The J gene is TRBJ2-7, the V gene TRBV6-5, with D unresolved. The CDR3 loop spans 16 amino acids. Trimming left V 0 bases short and J 4 bases short, with 16 bases between. Germline-derived CDR1 and CDR2 are MNHEY and SVGAGI. The CDR3 sequence is CASSYSSIRLGYEQYF. CDR3 in DNA: TGTGCCAGCAGTTACTCGTCTATTAGACTGGGTTACGAGCAGTACTTC.

The chain links TRBV20-1 to TRBJ2-7; D remains ambiguous. The CDR3 contains 12 residues. The V gene's germline CDR1 is DFQATT and CDR2 SNEGSKA (reference sequence). V was clipped by 5 bases and J by 1 base, with 9 bases between them. CDR3 loop: CSASKDSYEQYF. The CDR3 nucleotides are TGCAGTGCTTCTAAAGATTCCTACGAGCAGTACTTC.

The chain carries TRBV4-2 and TRBJ2-7; perhaps D is TRBD1 or TRBD2 (5 bases each). Looked up from germline, CDR1 is LGHNA and CDR2 is YNFKEQ. V dropped 0 bases and J dropped 6 bases, with 6 bases sitting between them. This CDR3 has 12 residues. CDR3 DNA: TGTGCCAGCAGCCAAGATGGGGGCGAGCAGTACTTC. This encodes CASSQDGGEQYF.

This clonotype was detected only once. The chain has TRBV6-1 and TRBJ1-4; tentatively, D is TRBD1 (5 bases). Trimming left V 8 bases short and J 2 bases short, with 12 bases between. Germline lookup yields CDR1 MNHNS and CDR2 SASEGT. The CDR3 length is 14 residues. The CDR3 coding sequence is TGTGCCAGCGGGGGACCGCTTACTAATGAAAAACTGTTTTTT. It encodes CASGGPLTNEKLFF.

This chain links TRBV4-1 with TRBJ2-1; 14 bases line up with TRBD2. Per the germline V gene, CDR1 is MGHRA and CDR2 is YSYEKL. J was trimmed by 7 bases and V by 8 bases; bases with no gene match: 16. This CDR3 region has 18 residues. CDR3 DNA: TGCGCCAGCGAACCGGGACTAGCGGGAGTTTTGAGGCTGAATGAGCAGTTCTTC. Translated: CASEPGLAGVLRLNEQFF.

The J gene is TRBJ2-5, the V gene TRBV5-8; 10 bases are a match to TRBD1. Trimming took 3 bases from V and 5 from J; bases not matched to a gene: 4. This CDR3 is 14 amino acids long. CDR1 is SGHTS, CDR2 YDEGEE, per germline. CDR3 region: CASSWTGGMETQYF. Written as DNA, the CDR3 is TGTGCCAGCAGCTGGACAGGGGGTATGGAGACCCAGTACTTC.

This chain uses TRBV9 with TRBJ2-3; 9 nucleotides agree with TRBD2. With 4 bases clipped from V and 5 bases from J, the junction kept 8 bases outside the gene matches. The CDR3 is 15 amino acids. Germline V gene lookup returns CDR1 SGDLS and CDR2 YYNGEE. CDR3 in DNA: TGTGCCAGCAGCCTCGGGACTAGCAAAAAAGATACGCAGTATTTT. This sequence encodes CASSLGTSKKDTQYF.

This sequence joins TRBV30 and TRBJ1-1; 7 nucleotides line up with TRBD1. The germline gives CDR1 GTSNPN, CDR2 SVGIG (reference sequence). V lost 5 bases to trimming and J lost 0 bases; unmatched junction nucleotides: 3. The CDR3 has 13 amino acids. The CDR3 DNA is TGTGCCTGGGGTGGACAGGTGAACACTGAAGCTTTCTTT. Encoded protein: CAWGGQVNTEAFF.

The chain carries TRBV4-1 and TRBJ2-2, with D tentatively TRBD2 (5 bases). CDR1 MGHRA and CDR2 YSYEKL come from the germline V gene. CDR3 length equals 19 residues. Trimming cost V 0 bases and J 2 bases, with 19 bases left between them. The CDR3 loop reads CASSQDLGLADINTGELFF. The CDR3 DNA reads as TGCGCCAGCAGCCAAGATCTAGGCCTAGCCGACATTAACACCGGGGAGCTGTTTTTT.